The rows below give T cell receptor beta chains drawn from one sample of a study of response to subunit inactivated influenza vaccine. TCRdb re-derived calls from the RT-PCR reads in MiXCR, one entry per CDR3 protein. The profile shows 450,000 to 600,000 distinct CDR3 sequences, approximately 7.7% of them singletons. Sequencing used PBMCs from blood, obtained 23 to 25 months after vaccination. Every receptor here comes from a man aged 45 to 70 who received an inactivated influenza vaccine. Each CDR3 is given with its conserved first and last residue. Each record gives: clone size, D gene, J gene, CDR3 length, V gene, CDR3 protein, CDR3 DNA. A D gene is named only where the DNA matches it firmly. Part of the rows lack a size; the others show once, few, many or a class for expanded clones.

clone_size: many; d_call: .; j_call: TRBJ2-2; cdr3_length: 16; v_call: TRBV14; cdr3_aa: CASSRMGQVPTGELFF; cdr3_nt: TGTGCCAGCAGCCGGATGGGGCAGGTGCCCACCGGGGAGCTGTTTTTT
clone_size: few; d_call: .; j_call: TRBJ2-2; cdr3_length: 13; v_call: TRBV28; cdr3_aa: CASSLRTVGELFF; cdr3_nt: TGTGCCAGCAGTTTAAGAACAGTCGGGGAGCTGTTTTTT
clone_size: .; d_call: TRBD1; j_call: TRBJ1-5; cdr3_length: 14; v_call: TRBV6-2/TRBV6-3; cdr3_aa: CASRLDRGPQPQHF; cdr3_nt: TGTGCCAGCAGATTGGACAGGGGGCCTCAGCCCCAGCATTTT
clone_size: few; d_call: .; j_call: TRBJ1-4; cdr3_length: 16; v_call: TRBV6-1; cdr3_aa: CASSSTLGTGIEKLFF; cdr3_nt: TGTGCCAGCAGTAGTACCTTGGGAACAGGGATTGAAAAACTGTTTTTT
clone_size: .; d_call: .; j_call: TRBJ1-1; cdr3_length: 13; v_call: TRBV20-1; cdr3_aa: CSARRLTGTEAFF; cdr3_nt: TGCAGTGCTAGGAGACTTACAGGGACTGAAGCTTTCTTT
clone_size: few; d_call: TRBD2; j_call: TRBJ2-7; cdr3_length: 16; v_call: TRBV20-1; cdr3_aa: CSAREEPSGRALEQYF; cdr3_nt: TGCAGTGCTAGAGAAGAACCTAGCGGGAGGGCCCTCGAGCAGTACTTC
clone_size: many; d_call: .; j_call: TRBJ2-3; cdr3_length: 15; v_call: TRBV4-3; cdr3_aa: CASSQVVSLTDTQYF; cdr3_nt: TGCGCCAGCAGCCAAGTCGTCAGCCTCACAGATACGCAGTATTTT
clone_size: many; d_call: TRBD2; j_call: TRBJ2-1; cdr3_length: 14; v_call: TRBV6-2/TRBV6-3; cdr3_aa: CASSYAGGYNEQFF; cdr3_nt: TGTGCCAGCAGTTACGCGGGGGGTTACAATGAGCAGTTCTTC
clone_size: .; d_call: .; j_call: TRBJ2-2; cdr3_length: 14; v_call: TRBV4-3; cdr3_aa: CASSHVGGPGELFF; cdr3_nt: TGCGCCAGCAGCCATGTTGGGGGGCCCGGGGAGCTGTTTTTT
clone_size: .; d_call: .; j_call: TRBJ2-2; cdr3_length: 15; v_call: TRBV5-1; cdr3_aa: CASSSDGRNTGELFF; cdr3_nt: TGCGCCAGCAGCTCCGACGGAAGGAACACCGGGGAGCTGTTTTTT
clone_size: many; d_call: .; j_call: TRBJ2-2; cdr3_length: 12; v_call: TRBV5-1; cdr3_aa: CASLSRTGELFF; cdr3_nt: TGCGCCAGCCTTTCTAGGACCGGGGAGCTGTTTTTT
clone_size: .; d_call: TRBD1; j_call: TRBJ2-2; cdr3_length: 15; v_call: TRBV2; cdr3_aa: CASSGQGASTGELFF; cdr3_nt: TGTGCCAGCAGCGGACAGGGGGCGAGCACCGGGGAGCTGTTTTTT
clone_size: few; d_call: TRBD2; j_call: TRBJ2-5; cdr3_length: 15; v_call: TRBV7-2; cdr3_aa: CASSWRLAGSETQHF; cdr3_nt: TGTGCCAGCAGCTGGCGACTAGCGGGATCCGAGACCCAGCACTTC
clone_size: many; d_call: .; j_call: TRBJ2-2; cdr3_length: 14; v_call: TRBV4-1; cdr3_aa: CASSQEGRTGELFF; cdr3_nt: TGCGCCAGCAGCCAAGAGGGACGTACCGGGGAGCTGTTTTTT
clone_size: many; d_call: TRBD1; j_call: TRBJ2-5; cdr3_length: 14; v_call: TRBV29-1; cdr3_aa: CSVFGQGNHETQYF; cdr3_nt: TGCAGCGTTTTTGGACAGGGTAATCACGAGACCCAGTACTTC
clone_size: few; d_call: .; j_call: TRBJ2-7; cdr3_length: 12; v_call: TRBV11-2; cdr3_aa: CASSFVGSEQYF; cdr3_nt: TGTGCCAGCAGCTTCGTTGGTAGCGAGCAGTACTTC
clone_size: .; d_call: TRBD2; j_call: TRBJ2-1; cdr3_length: 17; v_call: TRBV4-1; cdr3_aa: CASSQEEEFRGEVEQFF; cdr3_nt: TGCGCCAGCAGCCAAGAAGAAGAGTTTCGGGGGGAGGTTGAGCAGTTCTTC
clone_size: many; d_call: TRBD1; j_call: TRBJ1-2; cdr3_length: 13; v_call: TRBV24-1; cdr3_aa: CATSLRTGYGYTF; cdr3_nt: TGTGCCACCAGTCTCCGGACAGGGTATGGCTACACCTTC
clone_size: few; d_call: TRBD1; j_call: TRBJ2-7; cdr3_length: 14; v_call: TRBV10-3; cdr3_aa: CAIGKTGGAGEQYF; cdr3_nt: TGTGCCATCGGAAAGACAGGGGGCGCGGGGGAGCAGTACTTC
clone_size: few; d_call: .; j_call: TRBJ1-1; cdr3_length: 15; v_call: TRBV2; cdr3_aa: CASIHNQGVNTEAFF; cdr3_nt: TGTGCCAGCATCCATAACCAGGGAGTGAACACTGAAGCTTTCTTT
clone_size: .; d_call: .; j_call: TRBJ1-2; cdr3_length: 14; v_call: TRBV6-1; cdr3_aa: CATGRGGPQDGYTF; cdr3_nt: TGTGCCACGGGAAGGGGGGGGCCCCAGGATGGCTACACCTTC
clone_size: many; d_call: TRBD2; j_call: TRBJ2-1; cdr3_length: 15; v_call: TRBV5-1; cdr3_aa: CASSYQGLANNEQFF; cdr3_nt: TGCGCCAGCAGCTACCAGGGACTAGCGAACAATGAGCAGTTCTTC
clone_size: few; d_call: .; j_call: TRBJ2-2; cdr3_length: 14; v_call: TRBV24-1; cdr3_aa: CATSDFASAGELFF; cdr3_nt: TGTGCCACCAGTGATTTCGCCAGCGCCGGGGAGCTGTTTTTT
clone_size: many; d_call: TRBD1; j_call: TRBJ2-2; cdr3_length: 15; v_call: TRBV12-3/TRBV12-4; cdr3_aa: CASSFQGQGTGELFF; cdr3_nt: TGTGCCAGCAGTTTCCAAGGACAGGGGACCGGGGAGCTGTTTTTT
clone_size: many; d_call: .; j_call: TRBJ1-1; cdr3_length: 12; v_call: TRBV6-2/TRBV6-3; cdr3_aa: CASSSKWEEAFF; cdr3_nt: TGTGCCAGCAGTTCAAAATGGGAAGAAGCTTTCTTT
clone_size: .; d_call: .; j_call: TRBJ1-5; cdr3_length: 13; v_call: TRBV12-3/TRBV12-4; cdr3_aa: CASSFFPDAPQHF; cdr3_nt: TGTGCCAGCAGTTTTTTCCCGGACGCGCCCCAGCATTTT
clone_size: many; d_call: .; j_call: TRBJ2-3; cdr3_length: 17; v_call: TRBV6-1; cdr3_aa: CASSATRTGRYPDTQYF; cdr3_nt: TGTGCCAGCAGTGCAACCAGGACTGGGAGATATCCAGATACGCAGTATTTT
clone_size: few; d_call: .; j_call: TRBJ1-5; cdr3_length: 16; v_call: TRBV20-1; cdr3_aa: CSARDPLTSTNQPQHF; cdr3_nt: TGCAGTGCTAGAGATCCTCTGACATCGACAAATCAGCCCCAGCATTTT
clone_size: .; d_call: .; j_call: TRBJ2-2; cdr3_length: 16; v_call: TRBV6-5; cdr3_aa: CASSYSGLATSGELFF; cdr3_nt: TGTGCCAGCAGTTACTCGGGGCTAGCCACCTCCGGGGAGCTGTTTTTT
clone_size: .; d_call: TRBD2; j_call: TRBJ2-7; cdr3_length: 15; v_call: TRBV27; cdr3_aa: CASSLLASGRHEQYF; cdr3_nt: TGTGCCAGCAGTTTATTGGCTAGCGGGCGCCACGAGCAGTACTTC
clone_size: many; d_call: .; j_call: TRBJ2-7; cdr3_length: 14; v_call: TRBV4-2; cdr3_aa: CASSQGGNLYEQYF; cdr3_nt: TGTGCCAGCAGCCAAGGTGGGAACCTTTACGAGCAGTACTTC
clone_size: few; d_call: .; j_call: TRBJ2-7; cdr3_length: 14; v_call: TRBV6-1; cdr3_aa: CASRTEGWPYEQYF; cdr3_nt: TGTGCCAGCAGAACGGAGGGGTGGCCATACGAGCAGTACTTC
clone_size: .; d_call: .; j_call: TRBJ2-2; cdr3_length: 18; v_call: TRBV5-1; cdr3_aa: CASSWSGGGPRNTGELFF; cdr3_nt: TGCGCCAGCAGCTGGTCAGGTGGGGGGCCTCGGAACACCGGGGAGCTGTTTTTT
clone_size: .; d_call: .; j_call: TRBJ2-7; cdr3_length: 16; v_call: TRBV7-8; cdr3_aa: CASSRNPGEDSYEQYF; cdr3_nt: TGTGCCAGCAGCCGGAATCCGGGAGAAGATTCCTACGAGCAGTACTTC
clone_size: .; d_call: .; j_call: TRBJ1-1; cdr3_length: 15; v_call: TRBV28; cdr3_aa: CASSRTRAVNTEAFF; cdr3_nt: TGTGCCAGCAGTCGAACCAGGGCCGTGAACACTGAAGCTTTCTTT
clone_size: .; d_call: .; j_call: TRBJ2-2; cdr3_length: 15; v_call: TRBV5-1; cdr3_aa: CASSSLAGNTGELFF; cdr3_nt: TGCGCCAGCAGCTCTTTGGCGGGGAACACCGGGGAGCTGTTTTTT